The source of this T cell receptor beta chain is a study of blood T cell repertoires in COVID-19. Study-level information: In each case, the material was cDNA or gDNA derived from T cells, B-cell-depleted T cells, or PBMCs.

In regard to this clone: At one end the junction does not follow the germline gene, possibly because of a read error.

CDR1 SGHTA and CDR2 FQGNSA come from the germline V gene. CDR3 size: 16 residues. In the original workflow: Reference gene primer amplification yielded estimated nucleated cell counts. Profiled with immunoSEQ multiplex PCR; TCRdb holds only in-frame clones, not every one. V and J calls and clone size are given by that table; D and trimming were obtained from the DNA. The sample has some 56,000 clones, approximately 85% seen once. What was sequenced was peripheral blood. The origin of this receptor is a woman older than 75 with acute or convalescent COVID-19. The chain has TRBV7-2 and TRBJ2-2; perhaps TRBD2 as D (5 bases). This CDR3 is CASRLDGLLNTGELFF. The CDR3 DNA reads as TGTGCCAGCAGATTAGACGGACTCCTGAACACCGGGGAGCTGTTTTTT.